Sequencing of this TCR beta chain was carried out in a study of T cells in Graves' hyperthyroidism and ophthalmopathy. Study at large: Pretreatment peripheral blood was obtained at initial diagnosis.

Amplification targeted TCR beta CDR3 regions from RNA transcripts. With the HTBI primer set, the TCR CDR3 went through a first round of RT-PCR. TCRdb re-called the multiplex PCR reads through MiXCR, storing one row per CDR3 protein. This table has about 320,000 distinct CDR3 sequences, around 16% appearing once. V gave up 4 bases and J gave up 11 bases, with 20 bases separating them. This CDR3 region has 15 residues. Germline values: CDR1 SGHDN, CDR2 FVKESK. Disease duration under 2 months; hyperthyroidism patients were aged 18 to 65. Researchers barred patients who had uncontrolled infection, other autoimmune disease, pregnancy or lactation. Clinical symptoms, serum thyroxine, TRAb, thyroid ultrasound and orbital computed tomography informed diagnoses.

The receptor was isolated from a man between 25 and 39 years old with Graves' hyperthyroidism. This chain links TRBV14 with TRBJ1-4, with D perhaps TRBD1 (6 bases). The source material was blood. CDR3 region: CASSRRVVQGSKLFF. The CDR3 bases are TGTGCCAGCAGCCGAAGAGTTGTCCAGGGGAGCAAACTGTTTTTT.